The rows below give T cell receptor beta chains drawn from one sample of a study of blood T cell repertoires in COVID-19. Clones were read by immunoSEQ multiplex PCR, and TCRdb kept only the in-frame ones, dropping some. Among roughly 80,000 clones, 88% were seen once, and the ten largest hold 9.1%. Sequencing was done on a sample of peripheral blood. These receptors all stem from a human donor in a cohort sampled during active COVID-19. Both conserved end residues are part of each CDR3. A D gene is named only where the DNA matches it firmly. Clone size, where shown, is once, few, many, or a class for clones that have expanded.

once | - | TRBJ2-3 | TRBV12-5 | 13 | CASGPRGSHTQYF | TGTGCTAGTGGACCTCGCGGGTCACATACGCAGTATTTT
- | - | TRBJ2-2 | TRBV10-3 | 16 | CAISESWGVDTGELFF | TGTGCCATCAGTGAGTCTTGGGGCGTTGACACCGGGGAGCTGTTTTTT
- | - | TRBJ2-1 | TRBV7-2 | 14 | CASRHRQGSNEQFF | TGTGCCAGCCGTCATCGTCAGGGTTCAAATGAGCAGTTCTTC
few | - | TRBJ1-6 | TRBV4-1 | 13 | CASSQKRDSPLHF | TGCGCCAGCAGCCAGAAGAGGGATTCACCCCTCCACTTT
- | - | TRBJ2-7 | TRBV11-1 | 13 | CASSSPLTYEQYF | TGTGCCAGCAGCTCCCCTTTAACCTACGAGCAGTACTTC
- | - | TRBJ2-1 | TRBV9 | 14 | CASSTRDSYNEQFF | TGTGCCAGCAGCACGCGGGACTCCTACAATGAGCAGTTCTTC
- | TRBD2 | TRBJ2-7 | TRBV5-8 | 15 | CASTLTREGPYEQYF | TGTGCCAGCACCCTAACGAGGGAGGGTCCCTACGAGCAGTACTTC
- | TRBD2 | TRBJ2-1 | TRBV6-2/TRBV6-3 | 15 | CASSLTSGGSNEQFF | TGTGCCAGCAGTTTGACTAGCGGGGGTTCTAATGAGCAGTTCTTC
- | TRBD1 | TRBJ2-1 | TRBV27 | 13 | CASREGAGNEQFF | TGTGCCAGCAGAGAGGGGGCCGGCAATGAGCAGTTCTTC
- | - | TRBJ2-1 | TRBV7-2 | 17 | CASSSEGGGARYNEQFF | TGTGCCAGCAGCTCAGAGGGAGGGGGGGCCCGCTACAATGAGCAGTTCTTC
- | - | TRBJ2-2 | TRBV27 | 16 | CASSYRSWPGTGELFF | TGTGCCAGCAGTTACCGAAGTTGGCCGGGCACCGGGGAGCTGTTTTTT
- | - | TRBJ1-2 | TRBV28 | 12 | CASSSTVHGYTF | TGTGCCAGCAGTTCGACAGTGCATGGCTACACCTTC
once | - | TRBJ1-5 | TRBV6-5 | 15 | CASRLGGLTGGPQHF | TGTGCCAGCAGACTTGGCGGCCTAACGGGGGGGCCCCAGCATTTT
- | - | TRBJ2-5 | TRBV27 | 13 | CASSSPVGETQYF | TGTGCCAGCAGTTCCCCCGTTGGCGAGACCCAGTACTTC
- | TRBD2 | TRBJ2-7 | TRBV6-6 | 15 | CATGGGLAGVSEQYF | TGTGCCACCGGAGGTGGACTAGCGGGGGTTTCCGAGCAGTACTTC
- | - | TRBJ2-7 | TRBV19 | 17 | CASSPVLSGTKRYEQYF | TGTGCCAGTAGCCCAGTTCTTTCCGGGACAAAAAGGTACGAGCAGTACTTC
few | - | TRBJ1-1 | TRBV7-9 | 13 | CASSRTDYTEAFF | TGTGCCAGCAGTAGGACAGACTACACTGAAGCTTTCTTT
- | TRBD2 | TRBJ2-1 | TRBV19 | 17 | CASSIGSGGYRHNEQFF | TGTGCCAGTAGTATAGGTAGCGGGGGGTATCGCCACAATGAGCAGTTCTTC
- | TRBD2 | TRBJ2-7 | TRBV5-4 | 15 | CASSFASGSSYEQYF | TGTGCCAGCAGCTTTGCTAGCGGAAGCTCCTACGAGCAGTACTTC
- | TRBD1 | TRBJ1-1 | TRBV10-3 | 13 | CAISNGQGAGAFF | TGTGCCATCAGTAACGGACAGGGAGCCGGAGCTTTCTTT
- | - | TRBJ2-1 | TRBV6-6 | 15 | CASSYSSSGRNEQFF | TGTGCCAGCAGTTACTCGAGTAGCGGAAGGAATGAGCAGTTCTTC
- | - | TRBJ2-5 | TRBV5-1 | 14 | CASSLGGGQETQYF | TGCGCCAGCAGCTTGGGGGGGGGCCAGGAGACCCAGTACTTC
once | - | TRBJ1-1 | TRBV6-1 | 13 | CASSENKGPRAFF | TGTGCCAGCAGTGAGAATAAGGGGCCTCGGGCTTTCTTT
- | - | TRBJ1-1 | TRBV29-1 | 13 | CSVRVGGRTEAFF | TGCAGCGTGAGGGTTGGAGGGAGAACTGAAGCTTTCTTT
- | - | TRBJ1-4 | TRBV2 | 17 | CASSPPHGDRWGEKLFF | TGTGCCAGCTCCCCCCCCCACGGGGATAGGTGGGGTGAAAAACTGTTTTTT
- | - | TRBJ2-7 | TRBV2 | 13 | CASTDPGFYEQYF | TGTGCCAGCACTGATCCAGGGTTCTACGAGCAGTACTTC
- | - | TRBJ2-5 | TRBV5-1 | 12 | CASSLGEETQYF | TGCGCCAGCAGCTTGGGAGAAGAGACCCAGTACTTC
- | TRBD1 | TRBJ1-1 | TRBV19 | 16 | CASSILTGGMNTEAFF | TGTGCCAGTAGTATATTGACAGGGGGGATGAACACTGAAGCTTTCTTT
- | TRBD1 | TRBJ1-1 | TRBV19 | 14 | CASSKTGQSTEAFF | TGTGCCAGTAGCAAAACGGGACAGTCCACTGAAGCTTTCTTT
- | TRBD1 | TRBJ2-7 | TRBV5-1 | 14 | CASSLIQGANEQYF | TGCGCCAGCAGCTTGATTCAGGGGGCCAACGAGCAGTACTTC
- | TRBD2 | TRBJ2-5 | TRBV9 | 16 | CASTPGTSGRAETQYF | TGTGCCAGCACCCCCGGGACTAGCGGGAGAGCAGAGACCCAGTACTTC
many | TRBD1 | TRBJ1-6 | TRBV6-2/TRBV6-3 | 16 | CASSYTRTGVISPLHF | TGTGCCAGCAGTTATACCAGGACAGGGGTAATTTCACCCCTCCACTTT
- | TRBD1 | TRBJ1-4 | TRBV4-2 | 16 | CASSQGPTGGEEKLFF | TGTGCCAGCAGCCAAGGACCGACAGGGGGCGAGGAAAAACTGTTTTTT
- | TRBD1 | TRBJ2-7 | TRBV13 | 17 | CASSPNSGTGYPYEQYF | TGTGCCAGCAGCCCAAACTCCGGGACAGGGTATCCCTACGAGCAGTACTTC
- | - | TRBJ1-5 | TRBV18 | 14 | CASSGGGEDQPQHF | TGTGCCAGCTCGGGGGGAGGGGAGGATCAGCCCCAGCATTTT
- | - | TRBJ2-3 | TRBV7-3 | 16 | CASSLTGTVGTDTQYF | TGTGCCAGCAGCTTAACGGGGACTGTGGGCACAGATACGCAGTATTTT
- | TRBD1 | TRBJ1-6 | TRBV27 | 14 | CASSQGQGNSPLHF | TGTGCCAGCAGTCAGGGACAGGGGAATTCACCCCTCCACTTT
- | TRBD1 | TRBJ1-2 | TRBV27 | 13 | CASSTGQGYGYTF | TGTGCCAGCAGTACTGGACAGGGCTATGGCTACACCTTC
- | TRBD1 | TRBJ1-4 | TRBV6-6 | 16 | CASSYSPTGRNEKLFF | TGTGCCAGCAGTTATTCCCCGACAGGGAGGAATGAAAAACTGTTTTTT
- | - | TRBJ2-2 | TRBV5-4 | 15 | CASSLDRTNTGELFF | TGTGCCAGCAGCCTTGACAGGACAAACACCGGGGAGCTGTTTTTT
- | TRBD2 | TRBJ2-4 | TRBV28 | 17 | CASGLAGEVRAKNIQYF | TGTGCCAGCGGACTAGCGGGAGAGGTACGCGCCAAAAACATTCAGTACTTC
- | TRBD1 | TRBJ1-2 | TRBV6-5 | 13 | CASIRGRGDGYTF | TGTGCCAGCATCAGGGGGCGCGGGGATGGCTACACCTTC
- | TRBD1 | TRBJ2-7 | TRBV19 | 15 | CASSTAGTGFDEQYF | TGTGCCAGTAGCACCGCCGGGACAGGGTTCGACGAGCAGTACTTC
- | - | TRBJ2-3 | TRBV7-5 | 19 | CARSSGLAGKDISTDTQYF | TGTGCCAGAAGCTCGGGACTAGCGGGGAAGGATATTAGCACAGATACGCAGTATTTT
- | - | TRBJ2-2 | TRBV19 | 14 | CASSGTLNTGELFF | TGTGCCAGTTCTGGGACTCTGAACACCGGGGAGCTGTTTTTT
few | TRBD1 | TRBJ1-6 | TRBV5-6 | 15 | CASSPMDRGNSPLHF | TGTGCCAGCAGCCCGATGGACAGGGGAAATTCACCCCTCCACTTT
- | - | TRBJ1-2 | TRBV15 | 15 | CATSRVSTGRYGYTF | TGTGCCACCAGCAGAGTTTCCACAGGGCGGTATGGCTACACCTTC
- | - | TRBJ1-2 | TRBV19 | 15 | CASSIDQGLIYGYTF | TGTGCCAGTAGTATAGATCAGGGTTTGATCTATGGCTACACCTTC
- | TRBD1 | TRBJ1-2 | TRBV30 | 14 | CAWSRDRGRSGYTF | TGTGCCTGGAGTCGGGACAGGGGGCGAAGTGGCTACACCTTC
- | TRBD1 | TRBJ1-1 | TRBV29-1 | 15 | CSVGIQWTGGTEAFF | TGCAGCGTGGGGATCCAATGGACAGGGGGCACTGAAGCTTTCTTT
- | - | TRBJ2-7 | TRBV6-1 | 15 | CASSDRSNYSYEQYF | TGTGCCAGCAGTGACCGGTCGAATTACTCCTACGAGCAGTACTTC
- | - | TRBJ1-4 | TRBV4-2 | 15 | CASSPPGSYNEKLFF | TGTGCCAGCAGCCCACCCGGGAGTTATAATGAAAAACTGTTTTTT
few | TRBD1 | TRBJ2-2 | TRBV5-4 | 15 | CASSLDRVDTGELFF | TGTGCCAGCAGCCTTGACAGGGTCGACACCGGGGAGCTGTTTTTT